The 9 T cell receptor beta chains below come from one sample, sequenced in a study of blood T cell repertoires in COVID-19. Profiled with immunoSEQ multiplex PCR; TCRdb holds only in-frame clones, not every one. The sample records some 80,000 clones, under 80% being singletons. The specimen was peripheral blood. The receptors were gathered from a woman older than 75 with active or convalescent COVID-19.

Points on this clone: In the same sample, other DNA sequences code for this CDR3. The chain carries TRBV6-5 and TRBJ1-1; D is undetermined. Germline CDR1 MNHEY, CDR2 SVGAGI. V lost 2 bases and J 4 bases, leaving 5 bases between the germline ends. The CDR3 is made up of 12 amino acids. The CDR3 region is CASSYAGTEAFF. DNA of the CDR3: TGTGCCAGCAGTTACGCCGGCACTGAAGCTTTCTTT.

The chain recombines TRBV7-8 with TRBJ2-3; D perhaps matches TRBD2 (7 bases). V lost 3 bases, J lost 6 bases, and 13 bases lay in between. The CDR3 length is 14 residues. The germline V gene encodes CDR1 SGHVS and CDR2 FQNEAQ. The DNA for the CDR3 is TGTGCCAGCAGCTTCCCGGGGGGCCTGGATACGCAGTATTTT. The encoded protein is CASSFPGGLDTQYF.

The rearrangement joins TRBV5-1 to TRBJ1-3; D possibly corresponds to TRBD1 (5 bases). Between the trimmed V and J ends, which lost 4 bases and 4 bases, there was a span of 18 bases. The CDR3 is 16 residues long. Germline V CDR1 and CDR2: SGHRS, YFSETQ. The chain's CDR3 is CASSPDRGTFGNTIYF. CDR3 coding DNA: TGCGCCAGCAGCCCCGACCGGGGGACCTTCGGAAACACCATATATTTT.

This rearrangement joins TRBV10-3 to TRBJ2-1, with 7 nucleotides matching TRBD1. The V segment lost 6 bases and the J segment 5 bases; nucleotides outside the gene matches: 7. Per germline, CDR1 ENHRY and CDR2 SYGVKD. The CDR3 runs 14 residues. The CDR3 nucleotides are TGTGCCATCAGAACGGGACAGACCAACAATGAGCAGTTCTTC. As protein: CAIRTGQTNNEQFF.

This clone was seen a handful of times. J is TRBJ2-5 and V is TRBV6-7, with 7 bases fitting TRBD2. TRBV6-7 is identified as an open reading frame with a role that is uncertain. The CDR3 is 15 residues long. Trimming took 0 bases from V and 5 from J; bases not matched to a gene: 6. In nucleotides, the CDR3 is TGTGCCAGCAGTTACTCTGGTCCCGGGGGGGAGACCCAGTACTTC. It translates to CASSYSGPGGETQYF.

This chain connects TRBV5-1 to TRBJ2-7; TRBD2 matches at 9 bases. Germline-derived CDR1 and CDR2 are SGHRS and YFSETQ. CDR3 size: 15 residues. J gave up 7 bases and V 4 bases, and 12 bases lay outside the gene matches. CDR3 bases: TGCGCCAGCAGCCTCCTAGCGGGACTGTCGAGGGAGCAGTACTTC. Its translation is CASSLLAGLSREQYF.

The chain carries TRBV2 and TRBJ1-4; D is uncertain. This CDR3 comprises 15 residues. With 0 bases removed from V and 8 bases from J, the gap between germline ends came to 13 bases. The germline gives CDR1 SNHLY, CDR2 FYNNEI. CDR3 sequence (DNA): TGTGCCAGCAGTGAAGCAGCGACCCGAGGAGAAAAACTGTTTTTT. It is translated as CASSEAATRGEKLFF.

The chain couples TRBV5-1 to TRBJ2-3, with D tentatively TRBD1 (6 bases). Germline CDR1 is SGHRS and CDR2 is YFSETQ. This CDR3 has 14 residues. V lost 4 bases to trimming and J lost 2 bases, with 11 bases between them. In DNA, the CDR3 is TGCGCCAGCAGCAGGGACACCCTCACAGATACGCAGTATTTT. It codes for CASSRDTLTDTQYF.

V is TRBV10-3 and J is TRBJ2-3; 7 bases line up with TRBD2. V lost 3 bases and J lost 5; bases outside the gene matches: 8. This CDR3 comprises 15 residues. Germline-derived CDR1 and CDR2 are ENHRY and SYGVKD. The chain's CDR3 is CAISEKGLSEDTQYF. The CDR3 DNA follows: TGTGCCATCAGTGAAAAGGGACTATCGGAAGATACGCAGTATTTT.